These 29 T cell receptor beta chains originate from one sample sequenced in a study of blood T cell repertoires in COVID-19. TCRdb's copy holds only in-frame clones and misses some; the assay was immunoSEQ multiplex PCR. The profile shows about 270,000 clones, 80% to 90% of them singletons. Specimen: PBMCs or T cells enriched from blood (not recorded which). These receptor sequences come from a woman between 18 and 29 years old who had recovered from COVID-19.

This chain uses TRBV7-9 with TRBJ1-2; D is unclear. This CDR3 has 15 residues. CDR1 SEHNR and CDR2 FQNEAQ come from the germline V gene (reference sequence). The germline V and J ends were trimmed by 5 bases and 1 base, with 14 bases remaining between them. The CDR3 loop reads CASSTPHAGNYGYTF. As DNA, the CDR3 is TGTGCCAGCAGCACCCCGCACGCGGGTAACTATGGCTACACCTTC.

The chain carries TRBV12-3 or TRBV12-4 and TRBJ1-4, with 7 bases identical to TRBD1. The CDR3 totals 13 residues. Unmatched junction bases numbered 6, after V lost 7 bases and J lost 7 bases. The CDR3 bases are TGTGCCAGCAACTCGGGACAGTCTGAAAAACTGTTTTTT. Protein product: CASNSGQSEKLFF.

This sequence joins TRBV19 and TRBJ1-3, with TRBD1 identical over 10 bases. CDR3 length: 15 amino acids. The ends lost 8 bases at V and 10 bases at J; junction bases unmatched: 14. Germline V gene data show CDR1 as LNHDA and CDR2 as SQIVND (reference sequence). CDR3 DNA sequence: TGTGCCAGTGGATCCCGGGACAGGGGATTACGGACCATATATTTT. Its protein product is CASGSRDRGLRTIYF.

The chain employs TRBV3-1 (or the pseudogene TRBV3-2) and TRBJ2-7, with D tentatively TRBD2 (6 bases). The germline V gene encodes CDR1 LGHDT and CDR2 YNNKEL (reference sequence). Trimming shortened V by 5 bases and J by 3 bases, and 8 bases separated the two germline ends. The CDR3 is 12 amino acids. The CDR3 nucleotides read TGTGCCAGCAGCTATAGCGGCTACGAGCAGTACTTC. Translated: CASSYSGYEQYF.

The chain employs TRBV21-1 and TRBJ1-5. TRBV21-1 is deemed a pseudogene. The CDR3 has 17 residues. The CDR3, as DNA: TGTGCCAGCAGCAATTCATTCTCCCCGGGGGACAATCAGCCCCAGCATTTT. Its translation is CASSNSFSPGDNQPQHF.

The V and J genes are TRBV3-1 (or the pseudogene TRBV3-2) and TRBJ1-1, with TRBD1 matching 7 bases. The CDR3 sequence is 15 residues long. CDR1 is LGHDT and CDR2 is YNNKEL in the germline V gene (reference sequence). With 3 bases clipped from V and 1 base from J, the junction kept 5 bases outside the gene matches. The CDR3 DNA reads TGTGCCAGCAGCCAGGGCAGGGGGACGAACACTGAAGCTTTCTTT. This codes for CASSQGRGTNTEAFF.

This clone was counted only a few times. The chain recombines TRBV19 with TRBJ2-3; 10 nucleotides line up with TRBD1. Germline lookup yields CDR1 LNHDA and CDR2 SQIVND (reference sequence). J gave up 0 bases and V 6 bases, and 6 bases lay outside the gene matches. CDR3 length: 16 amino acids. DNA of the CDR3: TGTGCCAGTAGCAAGAGACAGGGGGCTAGCACAGATACGCAGTATTTT. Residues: CASSKRQGASTDTQYF.

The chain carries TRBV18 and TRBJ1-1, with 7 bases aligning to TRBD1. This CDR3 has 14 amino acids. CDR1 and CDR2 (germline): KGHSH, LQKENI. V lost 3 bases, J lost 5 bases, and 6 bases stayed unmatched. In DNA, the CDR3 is TGTGCCAGCTCACCGACAGGGCCGGGGACTGAAGCTTTCTTT. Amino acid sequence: CASSPTGPGTEAFF.

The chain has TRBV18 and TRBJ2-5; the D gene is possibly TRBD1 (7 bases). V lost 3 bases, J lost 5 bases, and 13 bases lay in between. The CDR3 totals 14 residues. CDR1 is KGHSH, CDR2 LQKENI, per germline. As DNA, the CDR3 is TGTGCCAGCTCACCGGAGGGGGCCATGGAGACCCAGTACTTC. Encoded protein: CASSPEGAMETQYF.

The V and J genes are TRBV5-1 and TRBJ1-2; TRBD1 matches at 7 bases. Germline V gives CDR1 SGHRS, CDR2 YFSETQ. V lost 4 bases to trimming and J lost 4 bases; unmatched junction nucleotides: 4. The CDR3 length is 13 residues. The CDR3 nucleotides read TGCGCCAGCAGCAAGGGACAGAGCTATGGCTACACCTTC. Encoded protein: CASSKGQSYGYTF.

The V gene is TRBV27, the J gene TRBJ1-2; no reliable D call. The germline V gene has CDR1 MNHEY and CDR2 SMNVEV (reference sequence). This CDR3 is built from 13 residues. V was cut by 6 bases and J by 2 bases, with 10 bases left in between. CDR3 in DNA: TGTGCCAGCAGACGGGATCGCAACTATGGCTACACCTTC. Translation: CASRRDRNYGYTF.

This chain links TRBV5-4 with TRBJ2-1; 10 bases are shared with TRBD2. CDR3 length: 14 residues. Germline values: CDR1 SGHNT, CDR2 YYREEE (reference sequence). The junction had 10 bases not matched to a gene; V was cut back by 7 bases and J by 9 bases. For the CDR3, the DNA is TGTGCCAGCCGTCTAGCGGGGGTTGAGGGTGAGCAGTTCTTC. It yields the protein CASRLAGVEGEQFF.

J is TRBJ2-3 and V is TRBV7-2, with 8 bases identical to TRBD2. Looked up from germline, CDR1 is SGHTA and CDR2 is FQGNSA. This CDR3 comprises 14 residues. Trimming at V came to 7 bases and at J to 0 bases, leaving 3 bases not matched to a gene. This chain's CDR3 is CASKLAASTDTQYF. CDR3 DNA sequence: TGTGCCAGCAAACTAGCGGCTAGCACAGATACGCAGTATTTT.

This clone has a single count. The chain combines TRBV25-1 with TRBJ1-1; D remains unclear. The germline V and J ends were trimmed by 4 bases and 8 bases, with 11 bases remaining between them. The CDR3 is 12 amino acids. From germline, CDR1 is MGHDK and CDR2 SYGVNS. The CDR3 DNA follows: TGTGCCAGCAGTGGGGAGACCGTGGAAGCTTTCTTT. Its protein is CASSGETVEAFF. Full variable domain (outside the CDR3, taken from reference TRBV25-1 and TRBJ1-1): EADIYQTPRYLVIGTGKKITLECSQTMGHDKMYWYQQDPGMELHLIHYSYGVNSTEKGDLSSESTVSRIRTEHFPLTLESARPSHTSQYLCASSGETVEAFFGQGTRLTVV.

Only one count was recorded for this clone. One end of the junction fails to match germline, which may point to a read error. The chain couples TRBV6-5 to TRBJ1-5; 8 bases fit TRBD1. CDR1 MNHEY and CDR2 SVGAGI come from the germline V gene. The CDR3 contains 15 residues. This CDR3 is CASSRGQGSSQPQHF. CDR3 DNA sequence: TGTGCCAGCAGCCGCGGACAGGGAAGCAGTCAGCCCCAGCATTTT.

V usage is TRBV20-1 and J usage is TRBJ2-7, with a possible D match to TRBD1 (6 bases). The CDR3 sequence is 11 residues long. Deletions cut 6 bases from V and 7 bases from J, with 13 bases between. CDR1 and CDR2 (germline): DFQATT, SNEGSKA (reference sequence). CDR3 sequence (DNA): TGCAGTGCCAACAGGGCCGGGGAGCAGTACTTC. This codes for CSANRAGEQYF.

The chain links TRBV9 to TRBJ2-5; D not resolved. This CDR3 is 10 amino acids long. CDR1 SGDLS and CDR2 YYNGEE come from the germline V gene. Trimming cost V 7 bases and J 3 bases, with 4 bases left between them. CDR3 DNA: TGTGCCAGCCCTAAAGAGACCCAGTACTTC. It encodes CASPKETQYF.

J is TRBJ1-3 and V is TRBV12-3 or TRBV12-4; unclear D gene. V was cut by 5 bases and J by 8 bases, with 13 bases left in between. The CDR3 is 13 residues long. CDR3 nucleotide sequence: TGTGCCAGCAGTCCCTTCCCCGGGGACACCATATATTTT. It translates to CASSPFPGDTIYF.

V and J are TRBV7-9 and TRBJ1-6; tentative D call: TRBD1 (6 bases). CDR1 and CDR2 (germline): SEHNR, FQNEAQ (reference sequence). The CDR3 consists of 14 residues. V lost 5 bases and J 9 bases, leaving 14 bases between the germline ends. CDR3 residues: CASSQGPPGSPLHF. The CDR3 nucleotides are TGTGCCAGCAGCCAGGGGCCCCCAGGTTCACCCCTCCACTTT.

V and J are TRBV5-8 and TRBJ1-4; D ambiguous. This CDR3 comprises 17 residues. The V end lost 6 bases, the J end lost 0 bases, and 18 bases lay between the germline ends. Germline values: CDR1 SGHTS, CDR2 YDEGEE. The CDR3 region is CASNQWIGSATNEKLFF. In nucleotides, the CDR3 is TGTGCCAGCAACCAGTGGATCGGGTCTGCAACTAATGAAAAACTGTTTTTT.

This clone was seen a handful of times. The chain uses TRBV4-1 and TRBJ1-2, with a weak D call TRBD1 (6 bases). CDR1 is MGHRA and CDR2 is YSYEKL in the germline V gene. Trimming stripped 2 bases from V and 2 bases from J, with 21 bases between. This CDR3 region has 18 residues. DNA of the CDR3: TGCGCCAGCAGCCAAAAAGGCTTTAAAAGGGGGAAGAACTATGGCTACACCTTC. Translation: CASSQKGFKRGKNYGYTF.

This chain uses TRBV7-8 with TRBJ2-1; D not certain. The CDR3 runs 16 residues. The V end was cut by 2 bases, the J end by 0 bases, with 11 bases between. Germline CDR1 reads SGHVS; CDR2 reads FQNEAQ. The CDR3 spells CASSLTFDSSYNEQFF. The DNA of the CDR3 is TGTGCCAGCAGCTTAACTTTTGATAGCTCCTACAATGAGCAGTTCTTC.

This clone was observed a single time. CDR3 sequence reads: CSVRENYNEQFF. DNA of the CDR3: TGCAGCGTTCGGGAGAACTACAATGAGCAGTTCTTC. This chain connects TRBV29-1 to TRBJ2-1; maybe TRBD2 (6 bases). The V end lost 5 bases, the J end lost 3 bases, and 8 bases lay between the germline ends. Germline loops: CDR1 SQVTM, CDR2 ANQGSEA. CDR3 size: 12 residues.

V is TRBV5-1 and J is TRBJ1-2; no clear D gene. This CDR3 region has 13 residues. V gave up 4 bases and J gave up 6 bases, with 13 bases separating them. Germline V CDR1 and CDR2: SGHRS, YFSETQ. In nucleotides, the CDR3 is TGCGCCAGCAGCCCCGAGGGAGTCGATGGCTACACCTTC. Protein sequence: CASSPEGVDGYTF.

The CDR3 region is CATSILRGLAGNEQFF. CDR3 bases: TGTGCCACCAGCATCCTAAGGGGACTAGCGGGCAATGAGCAGTTCTTC. The chain joins TRBV15 to TRBJ2-1, with 12 bases identical to TRBD2. V shed 4 bases and J 6 bases; nucleotides not matched to a gene: 7. This CDR3 has 16 residues. Germline V gene lookup returns CDR1 LNHNV and CDR2 YYDKDF (reference sequence). Full variable domain (remainder filled in from reference TRBV15 and TRBJ2-1): DAMVIQNPRYQVTQFGKPVTLSCSQTLNHNVMYWYQQKSSQAPKLLFHYYDKDFNNEADTPDNFQSRRPNTSFCFLDIRSPGLGDTAMYLCATSILRGLAGNEQFFGPGTRLTVL.

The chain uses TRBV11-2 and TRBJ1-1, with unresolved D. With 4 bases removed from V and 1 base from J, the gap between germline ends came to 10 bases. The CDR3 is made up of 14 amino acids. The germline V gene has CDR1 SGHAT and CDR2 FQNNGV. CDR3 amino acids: CASSSIWRNTEAFF. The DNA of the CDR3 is TGTGCCAGCAGCTCCATCTGGAGGAACACTGAAGCTTTCTTT. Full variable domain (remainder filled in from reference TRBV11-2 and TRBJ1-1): EAGVAQSPRYKIIEKRQSVAFWCNPISGHATLYWYQQILGQGPKLLIQFQNNGVVDDSQLPKDRFSAERLKGVDSTLKIQPAKLEDSAVYLCASSSIWRNTEAFFGQGTRLTVV.

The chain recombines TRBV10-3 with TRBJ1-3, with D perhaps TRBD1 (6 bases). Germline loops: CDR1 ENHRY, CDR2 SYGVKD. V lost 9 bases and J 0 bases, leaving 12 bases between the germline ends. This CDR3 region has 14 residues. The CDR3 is CAMARDISGNTIYF. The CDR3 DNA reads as TGTGCCATGGCAAGGGACATCTCTGGAAACACCATATATTTT.

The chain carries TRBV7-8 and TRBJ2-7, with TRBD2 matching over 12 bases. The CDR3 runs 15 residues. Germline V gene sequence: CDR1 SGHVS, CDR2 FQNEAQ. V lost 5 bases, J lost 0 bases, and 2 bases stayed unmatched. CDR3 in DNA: TGTGCCAGCAGCCTGGGACTAGCGGGCTCCTACGAGCAGTACTTC. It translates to CASSLGLAGSYEQYF.

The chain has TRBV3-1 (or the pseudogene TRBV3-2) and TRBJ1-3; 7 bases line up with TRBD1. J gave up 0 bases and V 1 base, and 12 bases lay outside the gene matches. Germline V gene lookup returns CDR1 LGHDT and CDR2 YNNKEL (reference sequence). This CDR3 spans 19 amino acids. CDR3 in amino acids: CASSQGTGAPGGSGNTIYF. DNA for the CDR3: TGTGCCAGCAGCCAAGGGACAGGCGCACCCGGGGGCTCTGGAAACACCATATATTTT.